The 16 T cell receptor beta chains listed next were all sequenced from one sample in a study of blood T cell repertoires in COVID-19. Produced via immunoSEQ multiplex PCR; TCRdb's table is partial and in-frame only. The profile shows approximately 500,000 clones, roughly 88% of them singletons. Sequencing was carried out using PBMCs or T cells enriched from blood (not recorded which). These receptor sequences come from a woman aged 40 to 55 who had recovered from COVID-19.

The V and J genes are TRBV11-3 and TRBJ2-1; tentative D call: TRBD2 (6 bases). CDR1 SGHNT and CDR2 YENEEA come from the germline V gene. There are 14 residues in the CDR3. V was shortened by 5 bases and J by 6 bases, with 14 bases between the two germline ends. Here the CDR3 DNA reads TGTGCCAGCAGCCTTGGAGGGGCTATCAATGAGCAGTTCTTC. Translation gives CASSLGGAINEQFF.

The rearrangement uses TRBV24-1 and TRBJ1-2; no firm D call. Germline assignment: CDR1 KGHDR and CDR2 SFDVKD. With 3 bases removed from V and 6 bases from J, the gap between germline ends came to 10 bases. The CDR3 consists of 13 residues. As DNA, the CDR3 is TGTGCCACCAGTGATGGGGAGCTCGATGGCTACACCTTC. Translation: CATSDGELDGYTF.

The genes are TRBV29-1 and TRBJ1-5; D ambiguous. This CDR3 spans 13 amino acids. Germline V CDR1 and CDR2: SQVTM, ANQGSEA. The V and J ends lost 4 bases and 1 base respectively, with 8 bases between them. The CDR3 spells CSVAPGSNQPQHF. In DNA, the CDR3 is TGCAGCGTTGCCCCCGGGAGCAATCAGCCCCAGCATTTT.

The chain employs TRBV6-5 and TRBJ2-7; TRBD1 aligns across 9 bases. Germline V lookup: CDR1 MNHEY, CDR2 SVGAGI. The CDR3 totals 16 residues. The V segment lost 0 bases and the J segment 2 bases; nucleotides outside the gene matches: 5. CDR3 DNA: TGTGCCAGCAGTTACTCCCGGGGACAGGGACCCTACGAGCAGTACTTC. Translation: CASSYSRGQGPYEQYF.

CDR3 amino acids: CASSVVGGEETQYF. The CDR3 DNA follows: TGTGCCAGCAGCGTAGTGGGGGGGGAGGAGACCCAGTACTTC. The J gene is TRBJ2-5, the V gene TRBV9, with 7 bases aligning to TRBD2. CDR3 size: 14 residues. Germline CDR1 reads SGDLS; CDR2 reads YYNGEE. J lost 5 bases, V lost 0 bases, and 4 bases had no gene match.

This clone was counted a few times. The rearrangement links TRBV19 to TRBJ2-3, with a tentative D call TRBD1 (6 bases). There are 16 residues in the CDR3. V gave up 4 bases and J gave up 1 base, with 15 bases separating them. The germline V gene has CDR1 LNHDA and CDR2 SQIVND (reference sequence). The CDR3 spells CASSTLTGRGTDTQYF. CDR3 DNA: TGTGCCAGTAGTACCCTAACAGGGAGAGGCACAGATACGCAGTATTTT. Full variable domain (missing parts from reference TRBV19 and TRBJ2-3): DGGITQSPKYLFRKEGQNVTLSCEQNLNHDAMYWYRQDPGQGLRLIYYSQIVNDFQKGDIAEGYSVSREKKESFPLTVTSAQKNPTAFYLCASSTLTGRGTDTQYFGPGTRLTVL.

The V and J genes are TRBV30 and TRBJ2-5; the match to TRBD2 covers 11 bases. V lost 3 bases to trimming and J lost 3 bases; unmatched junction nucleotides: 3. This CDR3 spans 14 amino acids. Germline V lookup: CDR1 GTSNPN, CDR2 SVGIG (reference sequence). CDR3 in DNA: TGTGCCTGGAGCGAGGGACTAGCGGAAGAGACCCAGTACTTC. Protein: CAWSEGLAEETQYF.

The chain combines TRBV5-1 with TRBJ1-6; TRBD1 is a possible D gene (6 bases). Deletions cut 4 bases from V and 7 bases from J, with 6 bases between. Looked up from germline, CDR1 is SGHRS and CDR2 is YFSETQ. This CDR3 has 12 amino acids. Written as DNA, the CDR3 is TGCGCCAGCAGCCAGGGGAATTCACCCCTCCACTTT. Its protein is CASSQGNSPLHF.

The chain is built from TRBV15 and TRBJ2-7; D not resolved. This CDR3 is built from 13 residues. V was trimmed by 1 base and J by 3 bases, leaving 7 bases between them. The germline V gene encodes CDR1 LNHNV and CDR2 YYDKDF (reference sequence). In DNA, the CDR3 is TGTGCCACCAGCAGAGCAGAAAACTACGAGCAGTACTTC. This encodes CATSRAENYEQYF.

The CDR3: CASSPLKAGGNTEAFF. In DNA form, the CDR3 reads TGTGCCAGCAGTCCCCTGAAGGCAGGGGGCAACACTGAAGCTTTCTTT. V gene TRBV28 combines with J gene TRBJ1-1; 8 bases map to TRBD1. V lost 5 bases and J lost 2; bases outside the gene matches: 10. The CDR3 has 16 residues. Germline CDR1 and CDR2: MDHEN and SYDVKM.

CDR3 sequence reads: CASSLQGSSRGYTF. In DNA form, the CDR3 reads TGTGCCAGCAGTTTACAGGGGTCATCGCGTGGCTACACCTTC. V is TRBV6-5 and J is TRBJ1-2, with TRBD1 identical over 7 bases. CDR3 length: 14 residues. Per germline, CDR1 MNHEY and CDR2 SVGAGI. The V segment lost 4 bases and the J segment 7 bases; nucleotides outside the gene matches: 9.

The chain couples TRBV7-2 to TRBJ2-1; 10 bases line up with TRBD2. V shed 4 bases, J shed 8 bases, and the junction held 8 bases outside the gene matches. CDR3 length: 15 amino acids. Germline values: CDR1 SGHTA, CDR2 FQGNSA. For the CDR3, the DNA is TGTGCCAGCAGCTCACGGACTAGCGGCCTATATGAGCAGTTCTTC. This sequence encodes CASSSRTSGLYEQFF.

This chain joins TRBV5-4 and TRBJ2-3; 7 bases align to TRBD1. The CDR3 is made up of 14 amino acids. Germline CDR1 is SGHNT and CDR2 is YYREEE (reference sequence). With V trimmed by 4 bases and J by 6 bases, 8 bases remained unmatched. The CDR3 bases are TGTGCCAGCAGCGGGGGACAGAATCAGGATACGCAGTATTTT. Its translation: CASSGGQNQDTQYF.

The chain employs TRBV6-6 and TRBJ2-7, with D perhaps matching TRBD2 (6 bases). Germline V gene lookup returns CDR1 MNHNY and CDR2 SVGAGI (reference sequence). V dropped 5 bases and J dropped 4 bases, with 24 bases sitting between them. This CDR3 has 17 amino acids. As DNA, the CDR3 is TGTGCCAGCAGTCCAACGAGCGGGTTAGGGCTTTTTTACGAGCAGTACTTC. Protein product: CASSPTSGLGLFYEQYF.

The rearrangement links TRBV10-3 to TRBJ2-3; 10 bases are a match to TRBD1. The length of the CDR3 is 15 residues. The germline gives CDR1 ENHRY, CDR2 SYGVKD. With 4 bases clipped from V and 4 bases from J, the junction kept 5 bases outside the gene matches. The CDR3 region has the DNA TGTGCCATCAGTGTCACCGGGACAGGGGCAGATACGCAGTATTTT. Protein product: CAISVTGTGADTQYF.

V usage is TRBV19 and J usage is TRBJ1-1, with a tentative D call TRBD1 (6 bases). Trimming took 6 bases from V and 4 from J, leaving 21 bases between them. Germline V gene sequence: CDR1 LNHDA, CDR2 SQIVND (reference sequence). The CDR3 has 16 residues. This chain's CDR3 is CASSRTAGGVRTEAFF. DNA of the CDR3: TGTGCCAGTAGCCGTACCGCGGGGGGCGTTCGCACTGAAGCTTTCTTT.